The entry that follows covers one T cell receptor beta chain sequence. Its antigen is not yet known. Nothing much larger sits one base from this clone, and base qualities are not available. These data are taken from a study of OX40 agonist ivuxolimab in advanced cancers. For the wider study: Ivuxolimab was a fully human IgG2 agonistic monoclonal antibody targeting the costimulatory receptor OX40 (CD134). Intravenous ivuxolimab was administered to patients every 2 weeks at six dose levels: 0.01, 0.1, 0.3, 1.5, 3 and 10 mg/kg. Of the approximately 50 dose-escalation patients, hepatocellular carcinoma was present in around 19, melanoma in about 15, renal cell carcinoma in 9 and head and neck cancer in 9. A male proportion of about 79% and a mean age of about 60 years, ranging from about 23 to 90, were recorded for the dose-escalation cohort. Prior anti-PD-1, anti-PD-L1 or anti-CTLA-4 therapy was permitted, and checkpoint inhibitors had been received by 40% to 50% of dose-escalation patients. Partial responses occurred in three dose-escalation patients, of whom one had hepatocellular carcinoma and two had cutaneous melanoma. Peripheral TCRbeta sequencing aimed to test whether ivuxolimab altered TCR sequence diversity and caused clonal T-cell expansion. The paper covers the monotherapy dose-escalation part of the phase I ivuxolimab trial, which included N = 52 patients. Findings and caveats that apply to the study as a whole: At doses from 0.1 to 3.0 mg/kg, clonal expansion was seen in both CD4+ and CD8+ blood T cells between baseline and week 6. Which antigens the clonally expanded peripheral T cells were specific for was not determined. Low levels of normalized T-cell clonal expansion were also seen in some patients who did not respond. On average, CD8+ T cells showed more expanded clones than CD4+ T cells after ivuxolimab. In the 0.1-3.0 mg/kg groups, partial responders had among the lowest normalized peripheral clonal expansion, particularly in CD8+ T cells.

To sequence the TCRbeta CDR3 region, genomic DNA was isolated from the sorted cells. TCRbeta CDR3 regions were sequenced using the immunoSEQ Assay. In TCRdb, the immuneACCESS table is reduced to in-frame sequences with V and J assigned. These tables do not hold every clone; where another copy was compared, an unresolved V gene accounts for under half, and the others remain unexplained. This sample holds tens of thousands of clones; 70% to 90% were observed only once. The leading ten clones occupy around 0.3% of the sample. Taken from the germline V gene (reference sequence), the CDR1 and CDR2 loops are SEHNR and FQNEAQ. V is pared back by 3 bases and J by 6 bases, with 15 bases lying between the germline termini. Its CDR3 holds 15 amino acids, cysteine through phenylalanine. The retained sequence is limited to the CDR3, 45 bases, with the frame set at the first base. The trial excluded patients who had a history of autoimmune disease or who were on systemic immunosuppression. Peripheral blood for TCR sequencing was drawn from every dose cohort at baseline, at cycle 4 day 1 and at cycle 7 day 1. The samples were drawn from a first-in-human, open-label, multicenter phase I dose-escalation trial of ivuxolimab. Adults with locally advanced or metastatic melanoma, renal cell, hepatocellular, or head and neck squamous cell carcinoma were enrolled in the trial. Before TCR sequencing, CD4+ T cells and CD8+ T cells were sorted from peripheral blood as separate populations.

This receptor was obtained from an adult with an advanced solid tumor such as melanoma, head and neck, liver or kidney cancer. The sequencing here drew on CD4+ or CD8+ T cells sorted from blood, taken in a trial of the OX40 agonist ivuxolimab. This chain joins TRBV7-9 to TRBJ1-5, and the D gene may be TRBD1, 5 bases matching. The CDR3 corresponds to CASSFAGGSTQPQHF. The sequenced DNA: TGTGCCAGCAGCTTCGCTGGGGGGTCGACTCAGCCCCAGCATTTT.